This entry lists 25 T cell receptor beta chains sequenced from one sample in a study of long-term antiretroviral therapy in people with HIV (dated by TCRdb to between 2020 and 2023). Sequencing of the TRB variable region was done with the immunoSEQ hsTCRB v3.0 assay at survey level resolution. Imported from immuneACCESS, the table was reduced by TCRdb to in-frame sequences with V and J called. These copies leave out some clones; in studies compared against another copy, an unresolved V gene accounts for under half, and the cause of the remainder is not known. In this sample the table shows about 30,000 clones, 93% of which occur a single time. The top ten clones comprise 5.5% to 7% of the sample. The source was unsorted PBMCs, collected 6.5 years after starting antiretroviral therapy. The receptors stem from a woman between 35 and 50 years old with HIV.

V is TRBV19 and J is TRBJ1-2; D possibly corresponds to TRBD1 (5 bases). This CDR3 has 13 amino acids. Germline values: CDR1 LNHDA, CDR2 SQIVND (reference sequence). Trimming left V 6 bases short and J 2 bases short, with 10 bases between. The CDR3 sequence: CASRQGPNYGYTF. For the CDR3, the DNA is TGTGCCAGTAGGCAGGGACCGAACTATGGCTACACCTTC.

The chain carries TRBV27 and TRBJ2-7, with 8 bases fitting TRBD1. Germline loops: CDR1 MNHEY, CDR2 SMNVEV (reference sequence). This CDR3 region has 15 residues. After removal of 3 bases from V and 7 bases from J, the junction contained 11 bases not matched to a gene. CDR3 nucleotide sequence: TGTGCCAGCAGTTTTTCTGTGGGACAGGCCGGGGAGCAGTACTTC. This sequence encodes CASSFSVGQAGEQYF.

The chain combines TRBV18 with TRBJ1-1; TRBD1 matches at 8 bases. The CDR3 is 18 residues long. V was clipped by 6 bases and J by 3 bases; unmatched bases: 18. Germline V gene sequence: CDR1 KGHSH, CDR2 LQKENI. CDR3 residues: CASSRTSGGAGSDTEAFF. The CDR3, as DNA: TGTGCCAGCTCCCGCACCTCAGGGGGCGCAGGCTCCGACACTGAAGCTTTCTTT.

The CDR3 loop reads CASSRTSGGSSYNEQFF. In DNA form, the CDR3 reads TGTGCCAGCAGCCGGACTAGCGGGGGGAGCTCCTACAATGAGCAGTTCTTC. The chain carries TRBV7-9 and TRBJ2-1; 14 bases agree with TRBD2. CDR3 length: 17 amino acids. The germline V gene encodes CDR1 SEHNR and CDR2 FQNEAQ (reference sequence). Germline trimming cut 5 bases from V and 0 bases from J; bases unmatched to any gene: 3.

This clone has just one count. The J gene is TRBJ2-3, the V gene TRBV5-4; 8 nucleotides line up with TRBD2. V gave up 0 bases and J gave up 4 bases; unmatched junction bases: 10. The CDR3 totals 17 residues. Germline V gene lookup returns CDR1 SGHNT and CDR2 YYREEE (reference sequence). This CDR3 reads CASSLAVAGGPADTQYF. The CDR3, as DNA: TGTGCCAGCAGCTTGGCTGTGGCGGGGGGCCCGGCAGATACGCAGTATTTT.

The chain combines TRBV5-6 with TRBJ2-3, with D possibly being TRBD1 (5 bases). Trimming pared 4 bases from V and 5 bases from J, leaving 11 bases between. CDR1 is SGHDT and CDR2 is YYEEEE in the germline V gene. This CDR3 comprises 13 residues. CDR3 protein: CASSAWGVDTQYF. The CDR3 nucleotides are TGTGCCAGCAGCGCCTGGGGCGTAGATACGCAGTATTTT.

The gene calls are TRBV5-5 and TRBJ1-2; TRBD1 matches at 9 bases. Germline CDR1 reads SGHKS; CDR2 reads YYEKEE (reference sequence). The trim removed 1 base at V and 8 bases at J, leaving 18 bases unmatched. The CDR3 is 18 amino acids. Here the CDR3 DNA reads TGTGCCAGCAGCTTGAAGGCTTTAACAGGGGGCGATTCAAGCGGCTACACCTTC. It yields the protein CASSLKALTGGDSSGYTF.

The chain uses TRBV7-2 and TRBJ2-4; no reliable D call. The CDR3 is 12 amino acids. Germline CDR1 and CDR2: SGHTA and FQGNSA. Trimming shortened V by 1 base and J by 13 bases, and 11 bases separated the two germline ends. CDR3 protein: CASSLDYRLQYF. Here the CDR3 DNA reads TGTGCCAGCAGCTTAGACTACCGCCTCCAGTACTTC.

This sequence joins TRBV10-3 and TRBJ2-1, with 10 bases that match TRBD2. V lost 5 bases and J lost 7; bases outside the gene matches: 5. The CDR3 runs to 14 residues. CDR1 and CDR2 from the germline V gene are ENHRY and SYGVKD. CDR3 in amino acids: CAISPGLALNEQFF. The CDR3 DNA is TGTGCCATCAGTCCGGGACTAGCGCTAAATGAGCAGTTCTTC.

The gene calls are TRBV5-1 and TRBJ2-5; D is unclear. The CDR3 has 14 residues. V was cut by 4 bases and J by 8 bases, with 18 bases left in between. CDR1 is SGHRS and CDR2 is YFSETQ in the germline V gene. The CDR3 is CASSPDGPGLTQYF. The CDR3 DNA reads TGCGCCAGCAGCCCCGACGGGCCGGGTCTAACCCAGTACTTC. Combining the CDR3 with reference TRBV5-1 and TRBJ2-5 gives the whole variable domain KAGVTQTPRYLIKTRGQQVTLSCSPISGHRSVSWYQQTPGQGLQFLFEYFSETQRNKGNFPGRFSGRQFSNSRSEMNVSTLELGDSALYLCASSPDGPGLTQYFGPGTRLLVL.

The chain carries TRBV30 and TRBJ2-5; D not resolved. The V gene lost 4 bases and the J gene lost 2 bases, with 8 bases spanning the gap. CDR3 length: 12 residues. In germline, CDR1 is GTSNPN, CDR2 SVGIG (reference sequence). CDR3 in amino acids: CAWKPIQETQYF. As DNA, the CDR3 is TGTGCCTGGAAACCGATACAAGAGACCCAGTACTTC.

V and J are TRBV6-5 and TRBJ2-7, with TRBD1 identical over 9 bases. V gave up 4 bases and J gave up 0 bases; unmatched junction bases: 4. From germline, CDR1 is MNHEY and CDR2 SVGAGI. The CDR3 is made up of 15 amino acids. CDR3 DNA: TGTGCCAGCAGTTTAACAGGGGGCACCTCCTACGAGCAGTACTTC. It yields the protein CASSLTGGTSYEQYF.

This sequence joins TRBV18 and TRBJ2-5, with D unclear. Germline CDR1 reads KGHSH; CDR2 reads LQKENI. The V and J ends lost 3 bases and 2 bases respectively, with 7 bases between them. The CDR3 spans 13 residues. The CDR3 loop is CASSPVRQETQYF. The CDR3 DNA follows: TGTGCCAGCTCACCCGTGAGGCAAGAGACCCAGTACTTC. The full variable domain, its missing parts supplied by reference TRBV18 and TRBJ2-5, is NAGVMQNPRHLVRRRGQEARLRCSPMKGHSHVYWYRQLPEEGLKFMVYLQKENIIDESGMPKERFSAEFPKEGPSILRIQQVVRGDSAAYFCASSPVRQETQYFGPGTRLLVL.

This clone was observed once. This rearrangement joins TRBV27 to TRBJ1-1; D is ambiguous. The V gene lost 2 bases and the J gene lost 1 base, with 5 bases spanning the gap. Germline assignment: CDR1 MNHEY and CDR2 SMNVEV (reference sequence). The CDR3 length is 13 residues. As DNA, the CDR3 is TGTGCCAGCAGTTTAAAGTCGAACACTGAAGCTTTCTTT. Encoded protein: CASSLKSNTEAFF.

This chain joins TRBV19 and TRBJ2-7; D gene unclear. The germline CDR1 and CDR2 sequences are LNHDA and SQIVND (reference sequence). The CDR3 covers 11 residues. The ends were cut back, 7 bases at V and 2 bases at J, with 6 bases in the middle. The CDR3 spells CASTDTYEQYF. In DNA form, the CDR3 reads TGTGCCAGTACCGATACCTACGAGCAGTACTTC. The variable domain in full, with the rest retrieved from reference TRBV19 and TRBJ2-7, is DGGITQSPKYLFRKEGQNVTLSCEQNLNHDAMYWYRQDPGQGLRLIYYSQIVNDFQKGDIAEGYSVSREKKESFPLTVTSAQKNPTAFYLCASTDTYEQYFGPGTRLTVT.

The chain uses TRBV7-8 and TRBJ1-1; TRBD1 agrees at 8 bases. The CDR3 loop spans 15 amino acids. Trimming took 5 bases from V and 0 from J; bases not matched to a gene: 5. Germline V gives CDR1 SGHVS, CDR2 FQNEAQ. The CDR3 coding sequence is TGTGCCAGCAGCCCGAGACAGGGGATGAACACTGAAGCTTTCTTT. The encoded protein is CASSPRQGMNTEAFF.

V gene TRBV2 combines with J gene TRBJ1-5, with 10 bases lining up with TRBD1. This CDR3 comprises 14 residues. The J segment lost 12 bases and the V segment lost 5 bases, leaving 10 bases of the junction unmatched. Germline V gene lookup returns CDR1 SNHLY and CDR2 FYNNEI. The CDR3 region is CASSPDRGFESQHF. The DNA for the CDR3 is TGTGCCAGCAGTCCGGACAGGGGGTTTGAGAGCCAGCATTTT.

The chain recombines TRBV4-3 with TRBJ2-7; D ambiguous. V was clipped by 0 bases and J by 5 bases, with 5 bases between them. The CDR3 loop spans 12 amino acids. CDR1 is LGHNA and CDR2 is YSLEER in the germline V gene. Here the CDR3 DNA reads TGCGCCAGCAGCCAAGACCCCGACGAGCAGTACTTC. The encoded protein is CASSQDPDEQYF.

The rearrangement links TRBV11-2 to TRBJ1-5, with TRBD1 as a possible D gene (5 bases). From germline, CDR1 is SGHAT and CDR2 FQNNGV. V lost 5 bases and J lost 3, with 14 bases in between. The CDR3 spans 15 residues. CDR3 nucleotides: TGTGCCAGCAGCCCCCGAACAGGAAACAATCAGCCCCAGCATTTT. It codes for CASSPRTGNNQPQHF.

The V and J genes are TRBV30 and TRBJ2-3; D not resolved. There are 12 residues in the CDR3. Germline CDR1 and CDR2: GTSNPN and SVGIG (reference sequence). Trimming took 2 bases from V and 8 from J, leaving 11 bases between them. The CDR3 region is CAWSLNPGTQYF. The CDR3 DNA is TGTGCCTGGAGTCTAAATCCCGGTACGCAGTATTTT.

This chain links TRBV19 with TRBJ2-5; TRBD1 matches at 7 bases. Germline CDR1 is LNHDA and CDR2 is SQIVND (reference sequence). V shed 6 bases and J 3 bases; nucleotides not matched to a gene: 10. The CDR3 covers 15 residues. Here the CDR3 DNA reads TGTGCCAGTAGCCCCCGGACAGGCGGTGAAGAGACCCAGTACTTC. Protein product: CASSPRTGGEETQYF.

This rearrangement joins TRBV2 to TRBJ2-3, with 9 bases lining up with TRBD1. V trimming: 6 bases; J trimming: 3 bases; junction bases outside the gene matches: 4. The CDR3 contains 14 residues. Per the germline V gene, CDR1 is SNHLY and CDR2 is FYNNEI. The CDR3: CASRTGGGTDTQYF. The CDR3 DNA reads as TGTGCCAGCAGGACAGGGGGTGGAACAGATACGCAGTATTTT.

The V gene is TRBV7-2, the J gene TRBJ2-3; D is uncertain. The V end lost 5 bases, the J end lost 2 bases, and 8 bases lay between the germline ends. The CDR3 extends over 13 amino acids. CDR1 SGHTA and CDR2 FQGNSA come from the germline V gene. The CDR3 region is CASSPRATDTQYF. As DNA, the CDR3 is TGTGCCAGCAGCCCGAGAGCCACAGATACGCAGTATTTT.

The chain is built from TRBV27 and TRBJ1-1; tentative D call: TRBD1 (5 bases). V lost 6 bases and J lost 1, with 12 bases in between. CDR1 and CDR2 from the germline V gene are MNHEY and SMNVEV (reference sequence). The CDR3 consists of 14 residues. CDR3 protein: CASRHRSQNTEAFF. For the CDR3, the DNA is TGTGCCAGCAGACACAGGAGCCAGAACACTGAAGCTTTCTTT.

This chain links TRBV9 with TRBJ1-5; 9 bases are shared with TRBD1. The CDR3 totals 14 residues. Per the germline V gene, CDR1 is SGDLS and CDR2 is YYNGEE. V shed 3 bases, J shed 7 bases, and the junction held 5 bases outside the gene matches. The CDR3 sequence: CASSAGTGRQPQHF. The CDR3 nucleotides read TGTGCCAGCAGCGCCGGGACAGGGAGGCAGCCCCAGCATTTT.